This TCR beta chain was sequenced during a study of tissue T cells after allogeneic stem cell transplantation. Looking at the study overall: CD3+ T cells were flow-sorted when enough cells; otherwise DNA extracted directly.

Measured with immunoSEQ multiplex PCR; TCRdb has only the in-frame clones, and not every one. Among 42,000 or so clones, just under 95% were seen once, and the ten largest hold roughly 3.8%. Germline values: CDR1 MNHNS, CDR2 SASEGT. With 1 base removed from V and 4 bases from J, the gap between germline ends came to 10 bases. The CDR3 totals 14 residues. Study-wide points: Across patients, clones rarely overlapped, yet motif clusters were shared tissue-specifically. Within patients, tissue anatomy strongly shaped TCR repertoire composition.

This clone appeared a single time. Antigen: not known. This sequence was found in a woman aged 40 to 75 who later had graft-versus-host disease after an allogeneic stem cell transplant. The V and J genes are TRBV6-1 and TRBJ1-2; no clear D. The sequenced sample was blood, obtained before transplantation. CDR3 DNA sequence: TGTGCCAGCAGTGAAGAGGATGGTACCTATGGCTACACCTTC. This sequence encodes CASSEEDGTYGYTF.